The 17 T cell receptor beta chains presented below share a single source sample, sequenced in a study of T-cell reconstitution after alpha-beta-depleted transplantation in children. Construction of the TCRbeta library involved unique molecular identifiers. MiXCR, applied by TCRdb to the PCR reads, yields one record per CDR3 protein. The top ten hold around 5.3% of the sample, which has about 830,000 distinct CDR3 sequences, roughly 15% seen once. This specimen consisted of PBMCs, mostly from graft donor cells, obtained 360 days after TCRalphabeta/CD19-depleted stem cell transplant. Source of these receptors: a male patient aged 10-17 years who had a stem cell transplant for acute lymphoblastic leukemia, so the T cells may come from the graft donor.

The chain joins TRBV5-1 to TRBJ1-4; 7 nucleotides line up with TRBD1. Germline CDR1 SGHRS, CDR2 YFSETQ. V lost 3 bases to trimming and J lost 9 bases; unmatched junction nucleotides: 11. CDR3 length equals 15 residues. Here the CDR3 reads CASSSEQGIGKKLFF. CDR3 DNA: TGCGCCAGCAGCTCTGAACAGGGGATTGGAAAAAAACTGTTTTTT.

This sequence joins TRBV6-1 and TRBJ2-5, with TRBD1 matching over 10 bases. The CDR3 spans 16 residues. Germline-derived CDR1 and CDR2 are MNHNS and SASEGT. With 8 bases clipped from V and 4 bases from J, the junction kept 13 bases outside the gene matches. The CDR3 reads CASLSEGQGRRETQYF. In DNA, the CDR3 is TGTGCCAGCCTAAGCGAGGGACAGGGGAGGCGAGAGACCCAGTACTTC.

This clonotype was found a few times. This chain connects TRBV6-5 to TRBJ2-7, with D uncertain. This CDR3 is built from 15 residues. Germline assignment: CDR1 MNHEY and CDR2 SVGAGI. V was cut by 4 bases and J by 3 bases, with 16 bases left in between. Here the CDR3 DNA reads TGTGCCAGCAGTTGGGTCCTCCAAGCTAGCTACGAGCAGTACTTC. It specifies CASSWVLQASYEQYF.

This sequence joins TRBV27 and TRBJ1-2; D is unclear. This CDR3 contains 14 residues. V was pared by 2 bases and J by 4 bases, with 11 bases between. Germline values: CDR1 MNHEY, CDR2 SMNVEV (reference sequence). CDR3 DNA: TGTGCCAGCAGTTTAATGCCGGAACTCTATGGCTACACCTTC. It is translated as CASSLMPELYGYTF.

The V gene is TRBV5-1, the J gene TRBJ2-7; TRBD1 matches at 9 bases. Germline V gene sequence: CDR1 SGHRS, CDR2 YFSETQ. This CDR3 has 18 amino acids. Germline trimming cut 0 bases from V and 4 bases from J; bases unmatched to any gene: 14. The CDR3 sequence is CASSLGQGVALAPYEQYF. For the CDR3, the DNA is TGCGCCAGCAGCTTGGGACAGGGGGTTGCGTTGGCACCTTACGAGCAGTACTTC.

Only a few counts were recorded for this clonotype. This chain links TRBV5-5 with TRBJ2-7; the D is unclear. The CDR3 is 12 amino acids. The germline gives CDR1 SGHKS, CDR2 YYEKEE (reference sequence). Between the trimmed V and J ends, which lost 5 bases and 0 bases, there was a span of 6 bases. CDR3 sequence: CASRYNSYEQYF. In nucleotides, the CDR3 is TGTGCCAGCAGATACAACTCCTACGAGCAGTACTTC.

This clonotype was detected ten times or more. The CDR3 reads CAISESGAETQYF. CDR3 coding DNA: TGTGCCATCAGTGAGTCCGGAGCGGAGACCCAGTACTTC. The V gene is TRBV10-3, the J gene TRBJ2-5; D is undetermined. CDR1 and CDR2 from the germline V gene are ENHRY and SYGVKD. This CDR3 spans 13 amino acids. The ends were cut back, 0 bases at V and 5 bases at J, with 7 bases in the middle.

This rearrangement joins TRBV11-2 to TRBJ2-3, with 12 nucleotides matching TRBD2. This CDR3 comprises 20 residues. With 0 bases clipped from V and 2 bases from J, the junction kept 12 bases outside the gene matches. The germline CDR1 and CDR2 sequences are SGHAT and FQNNGV. The CDR3 reads CASSLEGLAGGKFITDTQYF. CDR3 nucleotides: TGTGCCAGCAGCTTAGAGGGCCTAGCGGGAGGGAAATTCATCACAGATACGCAGTATTTT.

This chain links TRBV12-3 or TRBV12-4 with TRBJ1-5, with TRBD1 matching 8 bases. With 5 bases clipped from V and 8 bases from J, the junction kept 5 bases outside the gene matches. The CDR3 contains 13 residues. CDR3 protein: CASSADRVKPQHF. As DNA, the CDR3 is TGTGCCAGCAGTGCGGACAGGGTGAAGCCCCAGCATTTT.

The chain links TRBV12-5 to TRBJ1-1, with D possibly TRBD1 on 6 matching bases. Germline loops: CDR1 LGHNT, CDR2 FRNRAP. V lost 5 bases and J lost 0, with 34 bases in between. CDR3 length: 22 amino acids. This CDR3 reads CASGKHRVLPLGSPAVNTEAFF. Here the CDR3 DNA reads TGTGCTAGTGGTAAACACAGGGTTCTACCCCTTGGGTCGCCGGCCGTGAACACTGAAGCTTTCTTT. Looking up the rest from reference TRBV12-5 and TRBJ1-1 gives the full variable domain: DARVTQTPRHKVTEMGQEVTMRCQPILGHNTVFWYRQTMMQGLELLAYFRNRAPLDDSGMPKDRFSAEMPDATLATLKIQPSEPRDSAVYFCASGKHRVLPLGSPAVNTEAFFGQGTRLTVV.

The CDR3 spells CASRRMDPSTDTQYF. CDR3 nucleotide sequence: TGTGCCAGCAGGCGAATGGATCCTAGCACAGATACGCAGTATTTT. The chain recombines TRBV21-1 with TRBJ2-3. TRBV21-1 is a pseudogene. CDR3 length equals 15 residues.

The J gene is TRBJ2-7, the V gene TRBV7-6; D is undetermined. Trimming took 1 base from V and 2 from J, leaving 12 bases between them. The CDR3 extends over 15 amino acids. Looked up from germline, CDR1 is SGHVS and CDR2 is FNYEAQ. The CDR3 spells CASSLEVMPTYEQYF. In nucleotides, the CDR3 is TGTGCCAGCAGCTTAGAAGTGATGCCGACCTACGAGCAGTACTTC.

This clonotype occurred many times. The V call is TRBV29-1, the J call TRBJ2-2; a weak D match, TRBD2 (10 bases). Between the trimmed V and J ends, which lost 7 bases and 6 bases, there was a span of 30 bases. This CDR3 has 18 residues. The germline CDR1 and CDR2 sequences are SQVTM and ANQGSEA. CDR3 sequence (DNA): TGCAGCGCCGAATACTCAACAGGGGGCCTAGCGGGAGCCGGGGAGCTGTTTTTT. It encodes CSAEYSTGGLAGAGELFF.

This clonotype has just a few counts. The gene calls are TRBV10-1 and TRBJ2-1; 7 nucleotides line up with TRBD2. Trimming at V came to 3 bases and at J to 2 bases, leaving 7 bases not matched to a gene. Germline lookup yields CDR1 WNHNN and CDR2 SYGVQD (reference sequence). This CDR3 region has 16 residues. The CDR3 bases are TGCGCCAGCAGTGAAATCGGGACTATCCCCTACAATGAGCAGTTCTTC. Translating it yields CASSEIGTIPYNEQFF.

This clonotype came up a few times. The rearrangement joins TRBV4-1 to TRBJ2-5; no reliable D call. Trimming removed 0 bases at V and 2 bases at J, with 13 bases between. Germline CDR1 reads MGHRA; CDR2 reads YSYEKL. The CDR3 spans 16 residues. The CDR3 loop reads CASSQDPLDVQETQYF. The CDR3 region has the DNA TGCGCCAGCAGCCAAGATCCCCTCGATGTTCAAGAGACCCAGTACTTC.

This clonotype has a handful of counts. This rearrangement joins TRBV4-1 to TRBJ2-3; TRBD2 matches at 7 bases. The germline V gene has CDR1 MGHRA and CDR2 YSYEKL. This CDR3 is 16 amino acids long. With 1 base clipped from V and 5 bases from J, the junction kept 9 bases outside the gene matches. CDR3 loop: CASSQAGAGAGDTQYF. In DNA form, the CDR3 reads TGCGCCAGCAGCCAAGCTGGGGCGGGAGCGGGAGATACGCAGTATTTT.

This sequence joins TRBV7-9 and TRBJ2-1; the D is unclear. From germline, CDR1 is SEHNR and CDR2 FQNEAQ (reference sequence). Trimming took off 0 bases at V and 4 bases at J, with 4 bases between the two ends. The CDR3 runs 13 residues. The chain's CDR3 is CASSLANYNEQFF. As DNA, the CDR3 is TGTGCCAGCAGCTTAGCGAATTACAATGAGCAGTTCTTC.